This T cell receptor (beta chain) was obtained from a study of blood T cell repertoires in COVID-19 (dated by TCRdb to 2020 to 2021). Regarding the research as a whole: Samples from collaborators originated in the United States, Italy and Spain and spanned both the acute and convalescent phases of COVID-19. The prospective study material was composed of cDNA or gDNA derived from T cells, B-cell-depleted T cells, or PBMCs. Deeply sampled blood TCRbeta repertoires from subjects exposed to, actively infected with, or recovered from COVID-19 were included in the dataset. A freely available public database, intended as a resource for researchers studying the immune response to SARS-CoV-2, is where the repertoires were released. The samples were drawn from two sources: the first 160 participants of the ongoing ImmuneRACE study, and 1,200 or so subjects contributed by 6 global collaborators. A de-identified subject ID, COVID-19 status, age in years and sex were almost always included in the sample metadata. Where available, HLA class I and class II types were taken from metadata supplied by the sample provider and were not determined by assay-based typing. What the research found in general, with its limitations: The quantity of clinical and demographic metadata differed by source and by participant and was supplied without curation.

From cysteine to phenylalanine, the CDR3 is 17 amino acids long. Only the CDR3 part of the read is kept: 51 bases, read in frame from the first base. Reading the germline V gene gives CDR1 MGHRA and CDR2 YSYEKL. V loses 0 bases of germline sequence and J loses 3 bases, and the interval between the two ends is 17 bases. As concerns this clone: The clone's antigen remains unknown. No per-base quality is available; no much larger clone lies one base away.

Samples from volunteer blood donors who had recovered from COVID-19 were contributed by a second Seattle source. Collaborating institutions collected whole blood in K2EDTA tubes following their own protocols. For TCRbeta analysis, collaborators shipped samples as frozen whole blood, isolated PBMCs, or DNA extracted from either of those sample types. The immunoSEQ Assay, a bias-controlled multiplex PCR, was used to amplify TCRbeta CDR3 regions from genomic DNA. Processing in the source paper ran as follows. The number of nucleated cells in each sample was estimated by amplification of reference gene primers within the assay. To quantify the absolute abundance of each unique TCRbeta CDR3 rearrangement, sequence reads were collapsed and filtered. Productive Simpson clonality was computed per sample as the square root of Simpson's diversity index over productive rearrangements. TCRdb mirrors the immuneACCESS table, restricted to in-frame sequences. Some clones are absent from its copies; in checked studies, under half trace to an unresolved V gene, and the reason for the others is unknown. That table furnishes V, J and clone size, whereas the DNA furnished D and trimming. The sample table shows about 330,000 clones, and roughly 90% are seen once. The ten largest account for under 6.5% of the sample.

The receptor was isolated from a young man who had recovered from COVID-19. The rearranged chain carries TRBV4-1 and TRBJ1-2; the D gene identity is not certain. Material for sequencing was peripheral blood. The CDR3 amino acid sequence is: CASSQDEVTIPYYGYTF. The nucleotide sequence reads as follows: TGCGCCAGCAGCCAAGATGAGGTTACTATCCCCTACTATGGCTACACCTTC.